Shown below are 15 T cell receptor beta chains from a single sample sequenced in a study of blood T cells in healthy people across ages. Alongside a J-beta primer mix, a sample-barcoded 5' primer served in a second PCR lasting about 7 to 11 cycles. MiXCR, applied by TCRdb to the 5' RACE reads, yields one record per CDR3 protein. The sample has more than 600,000 distinct CDR3 sequences; approximately 25% are singletons. This sample was also put to use in a study of T cells of mothers and their children.

The sample comprised blood. The receptors were sampled from a boy aged 5-17 years in good health.

Worth noting for this clonotype: The junction departs from the called germline gene at one end, perhaps through a read error. J is TRBJ2-1 and V is TRBV20-1, with D possibly matching TRBD1 (6 bases). CDR3 length equals 13 residues. Germline V gene data show CDR1 as DFQATT and CDR2 as SNEGSKA (reference sequence). In DNA form, the CDR3 reads TGCAGTGCTAGGGGGGACAATTACAATGTGCAGTTCTTC. Its translation is CSARGDNYNVQFF.

The V gene is TRBV12-3 or TRBV12-4, the J gene TRBJ2-5; perhaps TRBD1 as D (5 bases). The DNA matches TRBJ2-1 better at its end, which makes the J call doubtful. This CDR3 has 14 amino acids. As DNA, the CDR3 is TGTGCCAGCAGTTTAGGACCCGAAGGGGATGAGCAGTTCTTC. Its protein is CASSLGPEGDEQFF.

The V and J genes are TRBV7-8 and TRBJ1-1; no firm D call. The CDR3 has 14 amino acids. CDR1 and CDR2 from the germline V gene are SGHVS and FQNEAQ. V lost 2 bases and J lost 4, with 11 bases in between. Written as DNA, the CDR3 is TGTGCCAGCAGCTTACTCGCCATGGGCACTGAAGCTTTCTTT. Its translation: CASSLLAMGTEAFF.

This chain's CDR3 is CASSVRSGGNYNEQFF. CDR3 coding DNA: TGCGCCAGCAGCGTTCGAAGCGGGGGAAACTACAATGAGCAGTTCTTC. The chain combines TRBV5-1 with TRBJ2-1; TRBD2 aligns across 8 bases. The CDR3 loop spans 16 amino acids. V was pared by 4 bases and J by 3 bases, with 9 bases of the junction left unmatched. Per germline, CDR1 SGHRS and CDR2 YFSETQ. The entire variable domain, with the rest obtained from reference TRBV5-1 and TRBJ2-1, is as follows: KAGVTQTPRYLIKTRGQQVTLSCSPISGHRSVSWYQQTPGQGLQFLFEYFSETQRNKGNFPGRFSGRQFSNSRSEMNVSTLELGDSALYLCASSVRSGGNYNEQFFGPGTRLTVL.

This clonotype occurred a few times. The V call is TRBV7-9, the J call TRBJ2-3; 11 positions agree with TRBD2. In germline, CDR1 is SEHNR, CDR2 FQNEAQ (reference sequence). V trimming: 2 bases; J trimming: 4 bases; junction bases outside the gene matches: 5. This CDR3 contains 16 residues. CDR3 bases: TGTGCCAGCAGCTTACTACTAGCGGGAGCGGCAGATACGCAGTATTTT. Protein product: CASSLLLAGAADTQYF.

The J gene is TRBJ2-1, the V gene TRBV6-1; D could derive from TRBD1 or TRBD2 (6 bases each). CDR1 is MNHNS and CDR2 is SASEGT in the germline V gene. This CDR3 spans 17 amino acids. V lost 8 bases and J 0 bases, leaving 20 bases between the germline ends. The CDR3 here is CASDVGGLSYSYNEQFF. CDR3 bases: TGTGCCAGCGACGTGGGGGGCCTCTCATACTCCTACAATGAGCAGTTCTTC.

This clonotype was recorded a few times. This chain links TRBV5-1 with TRBJ1-1, with TRBD1 as a possible D gene (5 bases). The CDR3 is made up of 13 amino acids. CDR1 is SGHRS and CDR2 is YFSETQ in the germline V gene. Deletions cut 3 bases from V and 3 bases from J, with 9 bases between. The CDR3 protein is CASSSETDTEAFF. The CDR3 nucleotides are TGCGCCAGCAGCTCAGAGACAGACACTGAAGCTTTCTTT.

The chain couples TRBV4-3 to TRBJ1-6; tentative D call: TRBD1 (5 bases). The CDR3 has 16 amino acids. Germline V lookup: CDR1 LGHNA, CDR2 YSLEER. Trimming cost V 0 bases and J 8 bases, with 14 bases left between them. As DNA, the CDR3 is TGCGCCAGCAGCCAAGATCCCAGGGAGTCTTATTCACCCCTCCACTTT. It codes for CASSQDPRESYSPLHF.

The rearrangement joins TRBV15 to TRBJ1-1; a weak D match, TRBD1 (6 bases). The CDR3 runs 14 residues. The germline V and J ends were trimmed by 0 bases and 5 bases, with 10 bases remaining between them. Germline values: CDR1 LNHNV, CDR2 YYDKDF (reference sequence). The CDR3 sequence is CATSREGGRTEAFF. CDR3 nucleotide sequence: TGTGCCACCAGCAGAGAGGGGGGCCGTACTGAAGCTTTCTTT.

This rearrangement joins TRBV12-3 or TRBV12-4 to TRBJ1-1; 7 positions agree with TRBD1. This CDR3 has 16 amino acids. The V and J ends lost 5 bases and 0 bases, in that order; junction bases with no gene match: 9. The CDR3 DNA follows: TGTGCCAGCAGTCCTTCGGGACAGACTATGAACACTGAAGCTTTCTTT. This encodes CASSPSGQTMNTEAFF.

This clonotype has a handful of counts. The chain employs TRBV7-7 and TRBJ2-7; perhaps TRBD2 as D (6 bases). Germline CDR1 and CDR2: SSHAT and FNYEAQ (reference sequence). The CDR3 consists of 13 residues. The CDR3 loop is CASGLERFAEQYF. CDR3 nucleotide sequence: TGTGCTAGCGGCTTAGAGAGATTCGCCGAGCAGTACTTC.

CDR3 nucleotides: TGTGCCAGCAGCCCCGGGGGACCTCAGTTCTTC. This codes for CASSPGGPQFF. The rearrangement joins TRBV14 to TRBJ2-7; possible D gene TRBD2, 6 bases. The J call may be faulty, since TRBJ2-1 better matches the DNA end. The CDR3 has 11 residues. From germline, CDR1 is SGHDN and CDR2 FVKESK.

This clonotype was found a few times. The chain joins TRBV11-2 to TRBJ1-2; 7 nucleotides agree with TRBD1. The CDR3 runs 14 residues. CDR1 and CDR2 (germline): SGHAT, FQNNGV. The junction had 5 bases not matched to a gene; V was cut back by 2 bases and J by 5 bases. The CDR3 region is CASSLWGTEYGYTF. The CDR3 DNA reads TGTGCCAGCAGCTTATGGGGGACAGAGTATGGCTACACCTTC.

The chain combines TRBV4-1 with TRBJ1-2; unclear D gene. This CDR3 is built from 13 residues. Germline CDR1 is MGHRA and CDR2 is YSYEKL. Trimming removed 4 bases at V and 8 bases at J, with 14 bases between. CDR3 nucleotide sequence: TGCGCCAGCAGCCCCCTGTGGTTGGAGGGCTACACCTTC. It is translated as CASSPLWLEGYTF.

In this sample, this clonotype turned up a few times. V is TRBV9 and J is TRBJ1-1; 8 positions match TRBD1. CDR3 length equals 16 residues. Germline V gene sequence: CDR1 SGDLS, CDR2 YYNGEE. J lost 2 bases, V lost 0 bases, and 6 bases had no gene match. This chain's CDR3 is CASSVVGQGANTEAFF. The CDR3 DNA reads TGTGCCAGCAGCGTAGTCGGGCAGGGGGCTAACACTGAAGCTTTCTTT.